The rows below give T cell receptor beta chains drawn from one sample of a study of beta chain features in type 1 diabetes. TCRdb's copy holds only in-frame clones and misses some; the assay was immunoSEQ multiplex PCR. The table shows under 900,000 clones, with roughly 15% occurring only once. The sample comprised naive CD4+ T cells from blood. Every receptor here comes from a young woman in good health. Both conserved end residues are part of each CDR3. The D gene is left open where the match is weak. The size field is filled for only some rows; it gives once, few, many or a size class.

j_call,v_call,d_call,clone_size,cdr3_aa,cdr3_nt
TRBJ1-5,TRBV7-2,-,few,CASSLVGPAGGHNQPQHF,TGTGCCAGCAGCTTAGTAGGGCCCGCGGGGGGTCATAATCAGCCCCAGCATTTT
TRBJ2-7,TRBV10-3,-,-,CAISNRVSYEQYF,TGTGCCATCAGCAACAGGGTCTCCTACGAGCAGTACTTC
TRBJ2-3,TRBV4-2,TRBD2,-,CASSQVLGRATDTQYF,TGTGCCAGCAGCCAAGTTCTCGGGAGGGCCACAGATACGCAGTATTTT
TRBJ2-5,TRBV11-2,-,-,CASSLSPSGKETQYF,TGTGCCAGCAGCTTGTCCCCCAGCGGAAAAGAGACCCAGTACTTC
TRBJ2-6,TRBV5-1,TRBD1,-,CASSWGQNSGANVLTF,TGCGCCAGCAGCTGGGGACAGAACTCTGGGGCCAACGTCCTGACTTTC
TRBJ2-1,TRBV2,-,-,CASSGSKDRPWSSSYNEQFF,TGTGCCAGCAGTGGAAGCAAGGACCGGCCCTGGTCGAGCTCCTACAATGAGCAGTTCTTC
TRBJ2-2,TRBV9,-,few,CASSGPPGELFF,TGTGCCAGCAGTGGACCCCCCGGGGAGCTGTTTTTT
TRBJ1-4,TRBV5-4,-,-,CASSLNRDNEKLFF,TGTGCCAGCAGCTTGAACAGGGATAATGAAAAACTGTTTTTT
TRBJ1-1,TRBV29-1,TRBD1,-,CSVEDRTGGTEAFF,TGCAGCGTTGAAGATCGGACAGGGGGCACTGAAGCTTTCTTT
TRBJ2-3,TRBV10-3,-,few,CAIGGEYRITDTQYF,TGTGCCATCGGAGGGGAATATAGAATCACAGATACGCAGTATTTT
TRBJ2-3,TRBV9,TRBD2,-,CASSESGRGDTQYF,TGTGCCAGCAGCGAAAGCGGGAGAGGAGATACGCAGTATTTT
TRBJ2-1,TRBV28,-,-,CASSLFRVSYNEQFF,TGTGCCAGCAGTTTATTCAGGGTTTCCTACAATGAGCAGTTCTTC
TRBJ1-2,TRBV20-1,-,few,CSAWVGYTF,TGCAGTGCCTGGGTTGGCTACACCTTC
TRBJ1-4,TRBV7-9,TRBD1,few,CASSLRQGNEKLFF,TGTGCCAGCAGCTTACGACAGGGGAATGAAAAACTGTTTTTT
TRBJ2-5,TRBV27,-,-,CASSYQETQYF,TGTGCCAGCAGTTACCAAGAGACCCAGTACTTC
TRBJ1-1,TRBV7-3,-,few,CASSPQGPRTAEAFF,TGTGCCAGCAGCCCTCAGGGGCCACGGACTGCTGAAGCTTTCTTT
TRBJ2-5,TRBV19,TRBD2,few,CASRPGLADQETQYF,TGTGCCAGTAGGCCGGGACTAGCGGACCAAGAGACCCAGTACTTC
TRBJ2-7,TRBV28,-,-,CASIPTGSAYEQYF,TGTGCCAGCATTCCAACCGGATCAGCCTACGAGCAGTACTTC
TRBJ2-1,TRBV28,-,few,CASRLGSSYNEQFF,TGTGCCAGCAGACTGGGTAGCTCCTACAATGAGCAGTTCTTC
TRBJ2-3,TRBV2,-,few,CASSGPEEADTQYF,TGTGCCAGCAGTGGGCCCGAGGAGGCGGATACGCAGTATTTT
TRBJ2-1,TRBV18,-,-,CASSPQGPPVEQFF,TGTGCCAGCTCACCGCAGGGGCCGCCCGTCGAGCAGTTCTTC
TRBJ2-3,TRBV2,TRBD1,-,CASAGQGGQPQYF,TGTGCCAGCGCGGGACAGGGTGGACAGCCCCAGTATTTT
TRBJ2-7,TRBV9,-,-,CASIIVRGYEQYF,TGTGCCAGCATTATAGTCCGGGGATACGAGCAGTACTTC
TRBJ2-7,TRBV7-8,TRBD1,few,CASSLTTGGEQYF,TGTGCCAGCAGCTTAACAACAGGGGGCGAGCAGTACTTC
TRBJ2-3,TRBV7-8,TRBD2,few,CASSRTSGTIGGTDTQYF,TGTGCCAGCAGCCGGACTAGCGGGACTATCGGAGGCACAGATACGCAGTATTTT
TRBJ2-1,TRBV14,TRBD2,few,CASSLLQGGNEQFF,TGTGCCAGCAGCCTCCTCCAGGGAGGGAATGAGCAGTTCTTC
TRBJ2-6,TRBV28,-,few,CASRLAGTIPSGANVLTF,TGTGCCAGCAGACTCGCCGGGACCATTCCTTCTGGGGCCAACGTCCTGACTTTC
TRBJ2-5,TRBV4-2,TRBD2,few,CASSRAGGETQYF,TGTGCCAGCAGCAGAGCGGGAGGAGAGACCCAGTACTTC
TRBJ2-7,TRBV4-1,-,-,CASSQEGQSYEQYF,TGCGCCAGCAGCCAAGAGGGGCAGAGCTACGAGCAGTACTTC
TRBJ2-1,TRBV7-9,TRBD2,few,CASSLSGTSGNEQFF,TGTGCCAGCAGCCTATCCGGGACTAGCGGGAATGAGCAGTTCTTC
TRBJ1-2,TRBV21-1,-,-,CASSKEEPHRPIYGYTF,TGTGCCAGCAGCAAAGAGGAGCCTCACCGCCCAATATATGGCTACACCTTC
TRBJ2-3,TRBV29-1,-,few,CSVEGTVGTDTQYF,TGCAGCGTTGAGGGAACGGTGGGCACAGATACGCAGTATTTT
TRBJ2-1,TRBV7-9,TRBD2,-,CASSRRLAGGPDEQFF,TGTGCCAGCAGCCGGCGACTAGCGGGAGGTCCGGATGAGCAGTTCTTC
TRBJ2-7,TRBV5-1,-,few,CASSLDGSSSYEQYF,TGCGCCAGCAGCTTGGATGGTAGCAGCTCCTACGAGCAGTACTTC
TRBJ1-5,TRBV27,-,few,CASSFMGGGQPQHF,TGTGCCAGCAGTTTTATGGGAGGGGGACAGCCCCAGCATTTT
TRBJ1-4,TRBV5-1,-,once,CASSLSTPNEKLFF,TGCGCCAGCAGCCTCTCGACCCCAAATGAAAAACTGTTTTTT
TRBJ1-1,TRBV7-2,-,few,CASSLQRNTEAFF,TGTGCCAGCAGCTTACAACGGAACACTGAAGCTTTCTTT
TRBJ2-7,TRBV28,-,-,CASNPPRSYEQYF,TGTGCCAGCAATCCCCCGCGCTCCTACGAGCAGTACTTC
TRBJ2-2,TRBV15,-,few,CATSRKGVWGTGELFF,TGTGCCACCAGCAGAAAAGGGGTGTGGGGCACCGGGGAGCTGTTTTTT
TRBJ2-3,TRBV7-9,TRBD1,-,CASSKGQETDTQYF,TGTGCCAGCAGCAAGGGACAGGAAACCGATACGCAGTATTTT
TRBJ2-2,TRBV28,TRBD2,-,CASSSGTSGGELFF,TGTGCCAGCAGTTCGGGGACTAGCGGCGGGGAGCTGTTTTTT
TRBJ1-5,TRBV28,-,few,CASSLNRGGQPQHF,TGTGCCAGCAGTTTAAATCGAGGGGGTCAGCCCCAGCATTTT
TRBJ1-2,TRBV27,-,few,CASSPGFGRSYGYTF,TGTGCCAGCAGTCCCGGATTCGGGAGGAGCTATGGCTACACCTTC
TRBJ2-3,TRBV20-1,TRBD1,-,CSANRGDTQYF,TGCAGTGCTAACAGGGGGGATACGCAGTATTTT
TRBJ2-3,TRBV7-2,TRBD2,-,CASSLPGLVTDTQYF,TGTGCCAGCAGCTTACCGGGACTAGTTACAGATACGCAGTATTTT
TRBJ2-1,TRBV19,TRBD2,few,CASSSGLAGVLEQFF,TGTGCCAGTAGTTCGGGACTAGCGGGAGTACTTGAGCAGTTCTTC
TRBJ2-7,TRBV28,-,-,CASSSQGLEQYF,TGTGCCAGCAGTTCACAAGGGCTCGAGCAGTACTTC
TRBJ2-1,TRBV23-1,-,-,CASSLVWVLPAGFGYNEQFF,TGCGCCAGCAGTTTAGTTTGGGTGCTCCCAGCAGGGTTTGGCTACAATGAGCAGTTCTTC
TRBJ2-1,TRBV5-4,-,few,CASSPGGQKGNEQFF,TGTGCCAGCAGCCCCGGGGGACAAAAGGGCAATGAGCAGTTCTTC
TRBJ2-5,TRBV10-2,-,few,CASSGLFTETQYF,TGCGCCAGCAGTGGTTTGTTTACCGAGACCCAGTACTTC
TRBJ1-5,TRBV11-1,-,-,CASSFSINQPQHF,TGTGCCAGCAGCTTTTCCATAAATCAGCCCCAGCATTTT
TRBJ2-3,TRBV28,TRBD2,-,CATGLAGDTQYF,TGTGCCACCGGACTAGCGGGGGATACGCAGTATTTT
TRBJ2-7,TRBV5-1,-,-,CASSSEGFEQYF,TGCGCCAGCAGCTCGGAAGGATTTGAGCAGTACTTC